This T cell receptor beta chain emerged from a study of cytomegalovirus exposure and HLA in healthy donors. This CDR3 contains 12 residues. V was shortened by 5 bases and J by 1 base, with 6 bases between the two germline ends. Per the germline V gene, CDR1 is LNHNV and CDR2 is YYDKDF (reference sequence). The data were produced by immunoSEQ multiplex PCR, yet TCRdb's version contains in-frame clones alone and is incomplete. This sample yields 150,000 to 200,000 clones, of which 86% are seen a single time; about 2.5% belongs to the top ten. The sequence came from a man aged 18 to 30 in good health and CMV-seropositive. The sequenced sample consisted of PBMCs. This chain links TRBV15 with TRBJ2-7, with a weak D call TRBD1 (5 bases). CDR3 sequence (DNA): TGTGCCACCAGCGCAGGGTCCTACGAGCAGTACTTC. Residues: CATSAGSYEQYF.